This passage covers 15 T cell receptor beta chains from one sample sequenced in a study of cytomegalovirus exposure and HLA in healthy donors. Sequencing used immunoSEQ multiplex PCR; TCRdb keeps in-frame clones, though not all of them. The sample carries some 120,000 clones, approximately 89% recorded once. The sample taken for sequencing was PBMCs. These receptors were taken from a woman between 18 and 30 years old in good health and CMV-seronegative.

The chain couples TRBV7-9 to TRBJ1-2; D remains unclear. Trimming removed 5 bases at V and 5 bases at J, with 6 bases between. Germline CDR1 and CDR2: SEHNR and FQNEAQ (reference sequence). The CDR3 spans 11 residues. The chain's CDR3 is CASSNMYGYTF. For the CDR3, the DNA is TGTGCCAGCAGCAACATGTATGGCTACACCTTC.

This sequence joins TRBV27 and TRBJ2-5, with D possibly matching TRBD1 (5 bases). The germline V gene has CDR1 MNHEY and CDR2 SMNVEV (reference sequence). The CDR3 has 14 residues. V lost 11 bases and J lost 5, with 21 bases in between. The CDR3 DNA reads as TGTGCCCCCGGTAAGACAGCCGTTGGGGAGACCCAGTACTTC. Encoded protein: CAPGKTAVGETQYF.

The V gene is TRBV2, the J gene TRBJ1-1; D call uncertain. Germline V gene sequence: CDR1 SNHLY, CDR2 FYNNEI. The CDR3 extends over 13 amino acids. V was pared by 3 bases and J by 11 bases, with 16 bases between. CDR3 sequence (DNA): TGTGCCAGCAGTGACACGGGGAGACTGAGGGCTTTCTTT. Translating it yields CASSDTGRLRAFF.

The rearrangement links TRBV10-3 to TRBJ1-4; no definite D call. Trimming left V 10 bases short and J 5 bases short, with 14 bases between. Germline V gene sequence: CDR1 ENHRY, CDR2 SYGVKD. This CDR3 contains 13 residues. CDR3 DNA sequence: TGTGCCACCTCCCAGGCCGGAAATGAAAAACTGTTTTTT. Translating it yields CATSQAGNEKLFF.

The chain uses TRBV27 and TRBJ2-7; TRBD1 might be the D (5 bases). The CDR3 is 13 amino acids. Germline lookup yields CDR1 MNHEY and CDR2 SMNVEV (reference sequence). The ends were cut back, 5 bases at V and 5 bases at J, with 13 bases in the middle. The CDR3 coding sequence is TGTGCCAGCAGTCCACAGGTTTTAAACGAGCAGTACTTC. It translates to CASSPQVLNEQYF.

The genes are TRBV5-4 and TRBJ2-7; 8 bases line up with TRBD2. The CDR3 is 15 residues long. The germline CDR1 and CDR2 sequences are SGHNT and YYREEE (reference sequence). Trimming removed 4 bases from V and 5 bases from J; junction bases left unmatched: 11. In nucleotides, the CDR3 is TGTGCCAGCAGCGTTGGCGGCCGGGAGGGACACGAGCAGTACTTC. It specifies CASSVGGREGHEQYF. The whole variable domain, remainder taken from reference TRBV5-4 and TRBJ2-7, is ETGVTQSPTHLIKTRGQQVTLRCSSQSGHNTVSWYQQALGQGPQFIFQYYREEENGRGNFPPRFSGLQFPNYSSELNVNALELDDSALYLCASSVGGREGHEQYFGPGTRLTVT.

This clone was observed a single time. The V gene is TRBV29-1, the J gene TRBJ2-7; TRBD1 is a possible D gene (5 bases). The CDR3 is made up of 12 amino acids. V shed 7 bases and J shed 0 bases, with 10 bases lying between them. Germline V gene lookup returns CDR1 SQVTM and CDR2 ANQGSEA. CDR3 region: CSARQSSYEQYF. As DNA, the CDR3 is TGCAGCGCACGACAGAGCTCCTACGAGCAGTACTTC.

V is TRBV28 and J is TRBJ1-2, with TRBD1 as a possible D gene (6 bases). V was pared by 6 bases and J by 8 bases, with 19 bases between. The germline gives CDR1 MDHEN, CDR2 SYDVKM. This CDR3 has 14 residues. CDR3 bases: TGTGCCAGCAGCCTACAGGGACACGGTAGAGGCTACACCTTC. It specifies CASSLQGHGRGYTF.

V and J are TRBV4-1 and TRBJ2-2, with TRBD1 identical over 7 bases. The junction had 13 bases not matched to a gene; V was cut back by 3 bases and J by 3 bases. Germline assignment: CDR1 MGHRA and CDR2 YSYEKL. This CDR3 comprises 18 residues. CDR3 amino acids: CASSQIPHRGADTGELFF. The CDR3 nucleotides are TGCGCCAGCAGCCAGATCCCTCACAGGGGAGCGGACACCGGGGAGCTGTTTTTT.

V and J are TRBV6-1 and TRBJ1-1; 10 bases are a match to TRBD1. The CDR3 runs 15 residues. Trimming at V came to 2 bases and at J to 5 bases, leaving 5 bases not matched to a gene. CDR1 is MNHNS, CDR2 SASEGT, per germline. CDR3 protein: CASSERDRGDTEAFF. CDR3 DNA sequence: TGTGCCAGCAGTGAACGGGACAGGGGAGATACTGAAGCTTTCTTT.

The chain couples TRBV30 to TRBJ2-1, with D uncertain. Germline lookup yields CDR1 GTSNPN and CDR2 SVGIG (reference sequence). V gave up 2 bases and J gave up 0 bases, with 8 bases separating them. This CDR3 spans 14 amino acids. The CDR3 sequence is CAWSPVHSYNEQFF. CDR3 coding DNA: TGTGCCTGGAGTCCGGTCCACTCCTACAATGAGCAGTTCTTC. Full variable domain (rest looked up from reference TRBV30 and TRBJ2-1): SQTIHQWPATLVQPVGSPLSLECTVEGTSNPNLYWYRQAAGRGLQLLFYSVGIGQISSEVPQNLSASRPQDRQFILSSKKLLLSDSGFYLCAWSPVHSYNEQFFGPGTRLTVL.

The V call is TRBV18, the J call TRBJ1-1; D is undetermined. This CDR3 comprises 15 residues. Between the trimmed V and J ends, which lost 3 bases and 4 bases, there was a span of 15 bases. CDR1 and CDR2 (germline): KGHSH, LQKENI. CDR3 in amino acids: CASSPFNSMGTEAFF. The CDR3 nucleotides read TGTGCCAGCTCACCCTTCAACAGTATGGGCACTGAAGCTTTCTTT.

This clone was detected once. The J gene is TRBJ1-1, the V gene TRBV9, with D perhaps TRBD1 (6 bases). CDR3 length: 15 amino acids. Trimming took off 3 bases at V and 0 bases at J, with 12 bases between the two ends. CDR1 is SGDLS, CDR2 YYNGEE, per germline. The CDR3 coding sequence is TGTGCCAGCAGCGGTACAGGGTCCATGAACACTGAAGCTTTCTTT. Translation: CASSGTGSMNTEAFF.

V is TRBV9 and J is TRBJ2-5; TRBD2 is a possible D gene (6 bases). CDR3 size: 15 residues. The germline V gene has CDR1 SGDLS and CDR2 YYNGEE. V lost 3 bases and J lost 5, with 17 bases in between. The CDR3 region has the DNA TGTGCCAGCAGCGGGACCTCGGGGGAATTTGAGACCCAGTACTTC. Protein sequence: CASSGTSGEFETQYF.

This clone was seen just once. The J gene is TRBJ1-5, the V gene TRBV28; D perhaps matches TRBD1 (5 bases). In germline, CDR1 is MDHEN, CDR2 SYDVKM. The CDR3 totals 13 residues. V was cut by 6 bases and J by 7 bases, with 13 bases left in between. The CDR3 bases are TGTGCCAGCAGGACCCAGGGTGGCCAGCCCCAGCATTTT. Translated, it gives CASRTQGGQPQHF.